This entry describes one TCR beta chain. Looked up from germline, CDR1 is LNHDA and CDR2 is SQIVND (reference sequence). With 5 bases clipped from V and 3 bases from J, the junction kept 9 bases outside the gene matches. The CDR3 length is 17 residues. Methods used by the authors: Amplifying reference gene primers gave estimates of nucleated cell counts. Libraries were prepared by immunoSEQ multiplex PCR; TCRdb keeps only in-frame clonotypes and omits some of them. V, J and clone size are taken as reported in that table, and D and trimming were inferred from the DNA itself. Among approximately 62,000 clones listed, 85% to 90% were seen once. This record belongs to a study of blood T cell repertoires in COVID-19.

The sequenced sample was peripheral blood. The clonotype originates from a human donor with active COVID-19. The donor label of this sample is uncertain. This chain connects TRBV19 to TRBJ2-2, with 10 bases fitting TRBD2. The CDR3 nucleotides are TGTGCCAGTAGTGACACCTTTCTAGCGGGGGACACCGGGGAGCTGTTTTTT. Protein: CASSDTFLAGDTGELFF.